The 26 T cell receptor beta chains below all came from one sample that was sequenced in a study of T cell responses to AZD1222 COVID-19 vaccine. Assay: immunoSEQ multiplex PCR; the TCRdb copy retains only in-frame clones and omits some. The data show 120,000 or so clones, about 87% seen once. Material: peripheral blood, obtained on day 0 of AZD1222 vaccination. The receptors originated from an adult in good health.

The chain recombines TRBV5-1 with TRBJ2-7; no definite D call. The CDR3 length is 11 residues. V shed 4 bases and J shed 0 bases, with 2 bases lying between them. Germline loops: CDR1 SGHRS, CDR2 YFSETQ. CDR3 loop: CASSASYEQYF. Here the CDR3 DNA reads TGCGCCAGCAGCGCCTCCTACGAGCAGTACTTC.

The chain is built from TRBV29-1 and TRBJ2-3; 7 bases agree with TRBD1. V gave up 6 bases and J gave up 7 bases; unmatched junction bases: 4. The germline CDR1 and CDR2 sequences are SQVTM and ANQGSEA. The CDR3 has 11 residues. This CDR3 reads CSVEGANTQYF. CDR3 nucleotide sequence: TGCAGCGTCGAGGGGGCAAATACGCAGTATTTT.

CDR3 in DNA: TGCGCCAGCAGCTTTTCAGAGGGGGCTAATGAAAAACTGTTTTTT. Amino acids: CASSFSEGANEKLFF. The chain uses TRBV5-1 and TRBJ1-4; possible D gene TRBD1, 6 bases. Germline V CDR1 and CDR2: SGHRS, YFSETQ. The CDR3 extends over 15 amino acids. Trimming pared 2 bases from V and 3 bases from J, leaving 11 bases between.

This chain's CDR3 is CASSLSWTRGNGYTF. In DNA, the CDR3 is TGTGCCAGCAGCTTATCTTGGACACGGGGAAATGGCTACACCTTC. The V call is TRBV7-2, the J call TRBJ1-2, with D possibly matching TRBD1 (5 bases). The V and J ends lost 2 bases and 6 bases respectively, with 16 bases between them. Germline V gives CDR1 SGHTA, CDR2 FQGNSA. This CDR3 is built from 15 residues.

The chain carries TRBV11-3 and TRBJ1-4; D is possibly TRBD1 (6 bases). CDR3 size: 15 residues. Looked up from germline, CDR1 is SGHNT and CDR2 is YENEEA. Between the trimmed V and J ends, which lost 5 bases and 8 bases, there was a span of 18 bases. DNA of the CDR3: TGTGCCAGCAGCCCGGACAGCCGGGTTGGGGAAAAACTGTTTTTT. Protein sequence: CASSPDSRVGEKLFF.

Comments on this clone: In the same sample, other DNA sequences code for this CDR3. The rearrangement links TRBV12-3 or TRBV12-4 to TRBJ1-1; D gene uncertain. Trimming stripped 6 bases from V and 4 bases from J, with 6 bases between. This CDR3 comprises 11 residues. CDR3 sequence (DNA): TGTGCCAGCAGGACGGGCACTGAAGCTTTCTTT. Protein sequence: CASRTGTEAFF.

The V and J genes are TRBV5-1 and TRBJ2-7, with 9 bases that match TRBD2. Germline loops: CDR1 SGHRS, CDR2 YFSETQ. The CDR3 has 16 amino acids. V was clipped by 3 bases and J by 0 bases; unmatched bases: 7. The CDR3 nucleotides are TGCGCCAGCAGCTCTCGACTAGCGGCAATCTCCTACGAGCAGTACTTC. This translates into CASSSRLAAISYEQYF.

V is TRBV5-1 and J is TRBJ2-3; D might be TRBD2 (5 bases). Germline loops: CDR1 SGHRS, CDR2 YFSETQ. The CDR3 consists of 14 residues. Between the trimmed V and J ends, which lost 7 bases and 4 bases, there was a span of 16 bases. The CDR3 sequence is CASAVRVMSDTQYF. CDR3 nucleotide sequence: TGCGCCAGCGCCGTGCGGGTCATGTCAGATACGCAGTATTTT. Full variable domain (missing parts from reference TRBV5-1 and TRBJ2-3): KAGVTQTPRYLIKTRGQQVTLSCSPISGHRSVSWYQQTPGQGLQFLFEYFSETQRNKGNFPGRFSGRQFSNSRSEMNVSTLELGDSALYLCASAVRVMSDTQYFGPGTRLTVL.

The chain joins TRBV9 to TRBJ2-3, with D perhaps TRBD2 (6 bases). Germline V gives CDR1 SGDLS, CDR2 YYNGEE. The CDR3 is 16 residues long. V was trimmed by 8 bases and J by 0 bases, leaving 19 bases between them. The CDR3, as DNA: TGTGCCAGTTCCTGGGGACGGGGGTCAAGCACAGATACGCAGTATTTT. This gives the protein CASSWGRGSSTDTQYF.

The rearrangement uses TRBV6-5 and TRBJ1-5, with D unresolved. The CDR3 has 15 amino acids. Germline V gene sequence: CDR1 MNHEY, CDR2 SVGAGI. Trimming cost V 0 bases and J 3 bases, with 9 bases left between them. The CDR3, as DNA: TGTGCCAGCAGTTACTCGAACAGCGACAATCAGCCCCAGCATTTT. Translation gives CASSYSNSDNQPQHF.

CDR3 in DNA: TGTGCCAGCAGCTTACAGTCCTCCTTTGGAGAGCAGTACTTC. It yields the protein CASSLQSSFGEQYF. This chain joins TRBV5-4 and TRBJ2-7; no clear D. The CDR3 extends over 14 amino acids. Germline V gene sequence: CDR1 SGHNT, CDR2 YYREEE (reference sequence). V lost 2 bases and J 7 bases, leaving 16 bases between the germline ends.

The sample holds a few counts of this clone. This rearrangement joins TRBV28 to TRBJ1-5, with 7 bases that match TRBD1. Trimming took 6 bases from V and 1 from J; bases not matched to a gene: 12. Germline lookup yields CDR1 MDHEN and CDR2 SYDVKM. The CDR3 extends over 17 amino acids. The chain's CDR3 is CASRPDRVLLSNQPQHF. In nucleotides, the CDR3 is TGTGCCAGCAGACCCGACAGGGTCCTTTTGAGCAATCAGCCCCAGCATTTT.

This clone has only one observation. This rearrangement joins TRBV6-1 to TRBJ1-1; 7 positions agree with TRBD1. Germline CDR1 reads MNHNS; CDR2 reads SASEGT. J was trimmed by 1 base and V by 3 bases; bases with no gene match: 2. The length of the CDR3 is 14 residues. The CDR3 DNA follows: TGTGCCAGCAGTGAGACAGGGACGAACACTGAAGCTTTCTTT. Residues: CASSETGTNTEAFF.

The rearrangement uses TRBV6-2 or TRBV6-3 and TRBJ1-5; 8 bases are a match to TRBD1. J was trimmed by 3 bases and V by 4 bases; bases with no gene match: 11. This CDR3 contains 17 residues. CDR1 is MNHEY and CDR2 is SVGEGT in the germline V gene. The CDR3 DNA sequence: TGTGCCAGCAGTTGGGATAAGTCGGGACAGGACAATCAGCCCCAGCATTTT. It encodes CASSWDKSGQDNQPQHF.

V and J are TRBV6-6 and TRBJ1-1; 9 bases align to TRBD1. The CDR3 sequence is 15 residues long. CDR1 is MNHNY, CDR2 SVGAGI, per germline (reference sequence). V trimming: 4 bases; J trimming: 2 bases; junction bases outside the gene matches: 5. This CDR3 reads CASSSSTGGNTEAFF. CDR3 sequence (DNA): TGTGCCAGCAGTTCGTCGACAGGGGGAAACACTGAAGCTTTCTTT.

The CDR3 loop is CASRGSGTGNSPLHF. The CDR3 nucleotides read TGTGCCAGCAGGGGATCGGGGACAGGAAATTCACCCCTCCACTTT. This chain uses TRBV11-3 with TRBJ1-6; 8 positions match TRBD1. V shed 6 bases, J shed 7 bases, and the junction held 8 bases outside the gene matches. The CDR3 spans 15 residues. Per the germline V gene, CDR1 is SGHNT and CDR2 is YENEEA.

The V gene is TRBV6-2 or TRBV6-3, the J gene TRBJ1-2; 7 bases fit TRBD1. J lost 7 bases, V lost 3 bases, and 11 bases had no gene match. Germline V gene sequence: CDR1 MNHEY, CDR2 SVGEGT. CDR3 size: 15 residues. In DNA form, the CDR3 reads TGTGCCAGCAGTTATTTCTTGAGGGGGCCAGGTGGCTACACCTTC. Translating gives CASSYFLRGPGGYTF.

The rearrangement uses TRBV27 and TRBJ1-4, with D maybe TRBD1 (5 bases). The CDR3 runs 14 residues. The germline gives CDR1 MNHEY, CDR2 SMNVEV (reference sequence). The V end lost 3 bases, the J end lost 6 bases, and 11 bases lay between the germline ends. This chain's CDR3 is CASSFLGVDEKLFF. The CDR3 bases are TGTGCCAGCAGTTTTCTGGGGGTTGATGAAAAACTGTTTTTT.

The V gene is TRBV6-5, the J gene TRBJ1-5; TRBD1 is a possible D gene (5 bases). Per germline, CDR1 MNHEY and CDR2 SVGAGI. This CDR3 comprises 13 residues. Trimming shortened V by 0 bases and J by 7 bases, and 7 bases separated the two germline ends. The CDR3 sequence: CASSYSGEQPQHF. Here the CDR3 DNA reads TGTGCCAGCAGTTACTCGGGGGAACAGCCCCAGCATTTT.

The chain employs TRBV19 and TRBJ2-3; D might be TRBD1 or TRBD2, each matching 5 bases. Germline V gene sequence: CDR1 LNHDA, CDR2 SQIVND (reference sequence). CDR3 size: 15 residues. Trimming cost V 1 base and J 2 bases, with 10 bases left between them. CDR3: CASSIGDLHTDTQYF. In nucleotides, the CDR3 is TGTGCCAGTAGTATAGGGGACCTTCACACAGATACGCAGTATTTT.

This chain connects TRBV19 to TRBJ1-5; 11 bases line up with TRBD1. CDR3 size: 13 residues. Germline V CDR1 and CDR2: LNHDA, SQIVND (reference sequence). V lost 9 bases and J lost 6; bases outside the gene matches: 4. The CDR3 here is CASRDRGVQPQHF. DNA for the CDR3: TGTGCCAGCCGGGACAGGGGGGTTCAGCCCCAGCATTTT. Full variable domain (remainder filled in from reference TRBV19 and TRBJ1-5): DGGITQSPKYLFRKEGQNVTLSCEQNLNHDAMYWYRQDPGQGLRLIYYSQIVNDFQKGDIAEGYSVSREKKESFPLTVTSAQKNPTAFYLCASRDRGVQPQHFGDGTRLSIL.

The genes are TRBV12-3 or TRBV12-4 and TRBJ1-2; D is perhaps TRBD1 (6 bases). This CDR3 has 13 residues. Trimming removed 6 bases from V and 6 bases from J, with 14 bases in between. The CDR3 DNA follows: TGTGCCAGCAGGGTACAGGGAACGCATGGCTACACCTTC. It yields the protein CASRVQGTHGYTF.

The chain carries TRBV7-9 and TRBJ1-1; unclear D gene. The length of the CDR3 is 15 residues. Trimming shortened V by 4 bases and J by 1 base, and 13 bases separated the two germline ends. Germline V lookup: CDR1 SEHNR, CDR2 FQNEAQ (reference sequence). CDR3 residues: CASSSERKGNTEAFF. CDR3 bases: TGTGCCAGCAGCTCGGAGCGAAAAGGGAACACTGAAGCTTTCTTT.

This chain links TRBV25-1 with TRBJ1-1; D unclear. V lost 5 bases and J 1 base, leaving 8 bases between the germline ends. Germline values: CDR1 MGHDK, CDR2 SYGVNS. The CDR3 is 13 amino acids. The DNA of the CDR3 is TGTGCCAGCAGTCTAGGTCCGAACACTGAAGCTTTCTTT. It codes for CASSLGPNTEAFF.

CDR3 DNA: TGTGCCAGCAGTGAAAAAGGCCCAACTCTGGGGAACACTGAAGCTTTCTTT. This codes for CASSEKGPTLGNTEAFF. The rearrangement uses TRBV6-1 and TRBJ1-1; D not certain. Germline lookup yields CDR1 MNHNS and CDR2 SASEGT. The ends were cut back, 2 bases at V and 1 base at J, with 17 bases in the middle. The CDR3 spans 17 residues.

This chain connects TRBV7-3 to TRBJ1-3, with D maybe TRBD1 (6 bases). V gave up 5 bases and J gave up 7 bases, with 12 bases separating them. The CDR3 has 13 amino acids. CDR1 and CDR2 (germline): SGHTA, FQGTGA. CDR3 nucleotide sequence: TGTGCCAGCAGCCAGGGTCAGGGGAACACCATATATTTT. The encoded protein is CASSQGQGNTIYF.